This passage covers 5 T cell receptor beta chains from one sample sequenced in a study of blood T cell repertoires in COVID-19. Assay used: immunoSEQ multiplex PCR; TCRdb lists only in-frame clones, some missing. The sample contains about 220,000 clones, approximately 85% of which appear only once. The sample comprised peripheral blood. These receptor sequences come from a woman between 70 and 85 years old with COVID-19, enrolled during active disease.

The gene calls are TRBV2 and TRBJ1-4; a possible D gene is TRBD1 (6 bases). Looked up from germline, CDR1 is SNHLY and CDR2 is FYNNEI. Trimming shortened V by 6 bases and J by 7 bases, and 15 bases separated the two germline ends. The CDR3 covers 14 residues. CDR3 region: CASRDSRSAEKLFF. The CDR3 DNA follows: TGTGCCAGCAGGGACAGCAGGAGCGCTGAAAAACTGTTTTTT.

This CDR3 reads CASRGAGTDTQYF. Here the CDR3 DNA reads TGTGCCAGTCGTGGAGCAGGCACAGATACGCAGTATTTT. The V call is TRBV6-5, the J call TRBJ2-3; D is ambiguous. Trimming stripped 9 bases from V and 1 base from J, with 11 bases between. Germline V gene data show CDR1 as MNHEY and CDR2 as SVGAGI. This CDR3 is 13 amino acids long.

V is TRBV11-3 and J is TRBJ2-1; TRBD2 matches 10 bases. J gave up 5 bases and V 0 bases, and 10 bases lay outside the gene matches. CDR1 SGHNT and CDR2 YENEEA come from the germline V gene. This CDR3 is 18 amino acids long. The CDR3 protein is CASSLELPGTSENNEQFF. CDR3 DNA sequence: TGTGCCAGCAGCTTAGAATTGCCAGGGACTAGCGAAAACAATGAGCAGTTCTTC.

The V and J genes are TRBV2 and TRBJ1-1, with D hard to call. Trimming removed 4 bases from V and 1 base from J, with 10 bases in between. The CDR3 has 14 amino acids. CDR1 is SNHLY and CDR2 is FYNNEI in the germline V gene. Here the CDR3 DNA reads TGTGCCAGCAGTGTTGATGGCAGGAACACTGAAGCTTTCTTT. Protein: CASSVDGRNTEAFF.

The CDR3 DNA sequence: TGTGCCAGCAGTTCCATGACAGGGGGCTTACTATACGAGCAGTACTTC. It translates to CASSSMTGGLLYEQYF. V is TRBV6-6 and J is TRBJ2-7, with 10 bases identical to TRBD1. The CDR3 runs to 16 residues. V lost 4 bases and J lost 4; bases outside the gene matches: 10. Germline lookup yields CDR1 MNHNY and CDR2 SVGAGI (reference sequence).